Listed below are T cell receptor beta chains from one sample, sequenced in a study of CD8 T cells in Susac syndrome. TCRdb independently ran MiXCR on the immunoSEQ multiplex PCR reads; one entry per CDR3 protein. The sample lists about 150,000 distinct CDR3 sequences, 85% to 95% occurring once. Sequenced sample: CD8+ T cells from PBMCs. All receptors come from a human donor with multiple sclerosis. Both conserved end residues are part of each CDR3. The D gene is left open where the match is weak. Clone sizes are given selectively: once, few, many, or a class where the clone is expanded.

v_call	clone_size	d_call	cdr3_length	j_call	cdr3_aa	cdr3_nt
TRBV20-1	NA	NA	14	TRBJ2-7	CSARVGTVSYEQYF	TGCAGTGCTAGAGTTGGGACGGTCTCCTACGAGCAGTACTTC
TRBV7-9	NA	NA	12	TRBJ2-6	CASRFGANVLTF	TGTGCCTCCCGGTTCGGGGCCAACGTCCTGACTTTC
TRBV2	NA	TRBD1	13	TRBJ1-2	CASSDRAQYGYTF	TGTGCCAGCAGCGACAGGGCCCAGTATGGCTACACCTTC
TRBV12-3/TRBV12-4	NA	TRBD1	15	TRBJ1-5	CASSTQGAGNQPQHF	TGTGCCAGCAGCACTCAGGGGGCTGGCAATCAGCCCCAGCATTTT
TRBV28	once	TRBD1	15	TRBJ1-2	CASNPDRGLDYGYTF	TGTGCCAGCAACCCCGACAGGGGGCTGGACTATGGCTACACCTTC
TRBV29-1	NA	NA	17	TRBJ2-1	CSVEDRGTKLFYNEQFF	TGCAGCGTTGAAGATAGGGGGACAAAATTATTCTACAATGAGCAGTTCTTC
TRBV23-1	NA	NA	20	TRBJ1-2	CASSRIAVIAKPLWGCGYTF	TGCGCCAGCAGTCGAATCGCCGTAATCGCCAAGCCCCTCTGGGGATGCGGCTACACCTTC
TRBV19	NA	TRBD1	16	TRBJ2-7	CASSPLRQGLHIEQYF	TGTGCCAGTAGCCCCCTACGACAGGGGCTTCACATCGAGCAGTACTTC
TRBV15	NA	NA	19	TRBJ2-4	CATSRGHGDGLGDKNIQYF	TGTGCCACCAGCAGGGGCCACGGCGACGGGCTCGGGGACAAAAACATTCAGTACTTC
TRBV15	NA	TRBD2	14	TRBJ2-1	CATSRTGTSGNQFF	TGTGCCACCAGCAGAACCGGGACTAGCGGGAACCAGTTCTTC
TRBV28	NA	TRBD2	17	TRBJ2-7	CASSPGLAGALSYEQYF	TGTGCCAGCAGCCCCGGACTAGCGGGGGCCCTCTCCTACGAGCAGTACTTC
TRBV15	NA	NA	16	TRBJ2-7	CATSRVGGGGLNEQYF	TGTGCCACCAGCAGAGTCGGGGGAGGGGGCTTAAACGAGCAGTACTTC
TRBV9	NA	NA	12	TRBJ1-2	CASSARSPGDTF	TGTGCCAGCAGCGCCCGATCCCCTGGGGACACCTTC
TRBV30	NA	NA	13	TRBJ2-7	CAWSERGSYEQYF	TGTGCCTGGAGTGAAAGGGGATCCTACGAGCAGTACTTC
TRBV27	once	TRBD1	15	TRBJ1-2	CASSPLGTGDYGYTF	TGTGCCAGCAGTCCTCTGGGGACAGGGGACTATGGCTACACCTTC
TRBV4-1	NA	TRBD1	16	TRBJ2-3	CASSPPGTGGTDTQYF	TGCGCCAGCAGCCCTCCCGGGACAGGGGGCACAGATACGCAGTATTTT
TRBV27	NA	NA	15	TRBJ1-2	CASSLISGIDYGYTF	TGTGCCAGCAGTTTAATATCCGGGATAGACTATGGCTACACCTTC
TRBV9	NA	NA	14	TRBJ1-2	CASSAGDGDYGYTF	TGTGCCAGCAGCGCTGGAGACGGAGACTATGGCTACACCTTC
TRBV3-1	NA	TRBD2	14	TRBJ2-1	CASSPRRGDNEQFF	TGTGCCAGCAGCCCGAGGCGGGGGGACAATGAGCAGTTCTTC
TRBV12-3/TRBV12-4	once	NA	14	TRBJ2-3	CASSARGPTDTQYF	TGTGCCAGCAGTGCCAGGGGACCCACAGATACGCAGTATTTT
TRBV20-1	NA	TRBD1	15	TRBJ1-2	CSARQGGHRFRSYTF	TGCAGTGCCCGCCAGGGGGGACACCGGTTTAGAAGCTACACCTTC
TRBV6-5	once	TRBD1	18	TRBJ2-6	CASSYPGTGGSGANVLTF	TGTGCCAGCAGTTACCCCGGGACAGGGGGTTCTGGGGCCAACGTCCTGACTTTC
TRBV18	NA	TRBD2	13	TRBJ2-7	CASSPGLANEQYF	TGTGCCAGCTCACCCGGACTAGCCAACGAGCAGTACTTC
TRBV12-3/TRBV12-4	NA	TRBD1	16	TRBJ2-4	CASSLASDRVKNIQYF	TGTGCCAGCAGTTTAGCTTCCGACAGGGTCAAAAACATTCAGTACTTC
TRBV20-1	once	TRBD1	14	TRBJ2-5	CSAPQGALQETQYF	TGCAGTGCTCCCCAGGGGGCACTACAAGAGACCCAGTACTTC
TRBV9	NA	NA	17	TRBJ2-2	CASSVSRTREVTGELFF	TGTGCCAGCAGCGTAAGTCGTACGAGGGAAGTGACCGGGGAGCTGTTTTTT
TRBV30	NA	NA	16	TRBJ1-1	CAWWGEDGAMNTEAFF	TGTGCCTGGTGGGGAGAGGATGGGGCCATGAACACTGAAGCTTTCTTT
TRBV5-1	NA	NA	15	TRBJ2-6	CASSHEGSGANVLTF	TGCGCCAGCAGCCACGAGGGCTCTGGGGCCAACGTCCTGACTTTC
TRBV7-8	NA	TRBD1	17	TRBJ2-3	CASSQDRGFLSTDTQYF	TGTGCCAGCAGCCAGGACAGGGGATTTTTGAGCACAGATACGCAGTATTTT
TRBV23-1	NA	TRBD1	17	TRBJ2-7	CASSQAVRTGAHHEQYF	TGCGCCAGCAGTCAAGCCGTCCGGACAGGGGCCCACCACGAGCAGTACTTC
TRBV11-2	NA	NA	16	TRBJ1-2	CASSLDPGQGKRGYTF	TGTGCCAGCAGCTTAGATCCCGGCCAGGGGAAGAGAGGCTACACCTTC
TRBV20-1	once	TRBD2	13	TRBJ2-7	CSARRRGRREQYF	TGCAGTGCTAGGAGGCGGGGGAGGAGGGAGCAGTACTTC
TRBV4-1	NA	TRBD1	16	TRBJ1-5	CASSQDSGQGIQPQHF	TGCGCCAGCAGCCAAGACTCGGGACAGGGAATTCAGCCCCAGCATTTT
TRBV27	NA	NA	10	TRBJ2-2	CATRTGELFF	TGTGCCACGAGAACCGGGGAGCTGTTTTTT
TRBV15	NA	NA	14	TRBJ1-5	CATSPRGLNQPQHF	TGTGCCACCAGCCCCCGGGGGCTCAATCAGCCCCAGCATTTT
TRBV30	NA	NA	14	TRBJ1-6	CAWIPGPWASPLHF	TGTGCCTGGATACCCGGGCCCTGGGCTTCACCCCTCCACTTT
TRBV5-4	NA	TRBD1	15	TRBJ1-2	CASSFLTGSRFGYTF	TGTGCCAGCAGCTTCCTGACAGGGTCCAGATTCGGCTACACCTTC
TRBV7-2	NA	NA	14	TRBJ2-1	CASSRSKSYNEQFF	TGTGCCAGCAGCCGGTCCAAATCCTACAATGAGCAGTTCTTC
TRBV6-2/TRBV6-3	NA	TRBD1	15	TRBJ2-7	CASSSLDREYKEQYF	TGTGCCAGCAGCTCACTCGACAGGGAATATAAGGAGCAGTACTTC
TRBV15	NA	NA	13	TRBJ1-1	CATSRGSNTEAFF	TGTGCCACCAGCAGAGGGTCGAACACTGAAGCTTTCTTT
TRBV30	NA	TRBD1	16	TRBJ1-5	CAWSPLGQGSNQPQHF	TGTGCCTGGAGCCCTTTGGGACAGGGAAGCAATCAGCCCCAGCATTTT
TRBV15	NA	NA	16	TRBJ2-6	CATSRGTGFETNVLTF	TGTGCCACCAGCCGAGGAACAGGGTTCGAGACCAACGTCCTGACTTTC
TRBV5-5	NA	NA	13	TRBJ2-3	CASSLSWGDTQYF	TGTGCCAGCAGCTTGTCCTGGGGGGATACGCAGTATTTT
TRBV7-9	NA	NA	11	TRBJ2-5	CASSWQETQYF	TGTGCCAGCAGCTGGCAAGAGACCCAGTACTTC
TRBV2	once	NA	12	TRBJ2-5	CASTTYQETQYF	TGTGCCAGCACTACGTACCAAGAGACCCAGTACTTC